The 16 T cell receptor beta chains below come from one sample, sequenced in a study of cytomegalovirus exposure and HLA in healthy donors. It was with 60 Vbeta and 13 Jbeta primers that the PCR ran. Some clones are missing from TCRdb's copy, which holds only in-frame ones; the method was immunoSEQ multiplex PCR. The sample lists about 65,000 clones; roughly 60% were seen once. Sequencing was performed on PBMCs. The receptors come from a man aged 25 to 40 in good health and CMV-seronegative.

The rearrangement uses TRBV6-5 and TRBJ1-5, with 11 bases that match TRBD1. CDR3 size: 16 residues. Per the germline V gene, CDR1 is MNHEY and CDR2 is SVGAGI. The junction had 7 bases not matched to a gene; V was cut back by 2 bases and J by 7 bases. The CDR3 nucleotides read TGTGCCAGCAGTTACCGGGCCGGGACAGGGGGGCAGCCCCAGCATTTT. Translating gives CASSYRAGTGGQPQHF.

This clone was found once. Written as DNA, the CDR3 is TGTGCCAGCAGCATATCGGGGGGAGCTGGGACCCAGTACTTC. It is translated as CASSISGGAGTQYF. The V and J genes are TRBV7-2 and TRBJ2-5; TRBD2 matches at 7 bases. This CDR3 region has 14 residues. Germline CDR1 is SGHTA and CDR2 is FQGNSA. V dropped 5 bases and J dropped 7; count of bases not matched to a gene: 10.

This chain's CDR3 is CASSLEAGQLTGELFF. Written as DNA, the CDR3 is TGTGCCAGCAGTTTAGAGGCGGGGCAACTCACCGGGGAGCTGTTTTTT. V is TRBV6-5 and J is TRBJ2-2; D perhaps matches TRBD2 (6 bases). Trimming shortened V by 4 bases and J by 4 bases, and 16 bases separated the two germline ends. The CDR3 consists of 16 residues. CDR1 MNHEY and CDR2 SVGAGI come from the germline V gene.

This clone has a single count. V and J are TRBV5-1 and TRBJ1-1; no definite D call. Germline CDR1 and CDR2: SGHRS and YFSETQ. The CDR3 extends over 12 amino acids. V gave up 7 bases and J gave up 3 bases, with 10 bases separating them. The CDR3 region is CASRSGDTEAFF. The CDR3, as DNA: TGCGCCAGCCGGTCGGGAGACACTGAAGCTTTCTTT.

The rearrangement links TRBV14 to TRBJ2-1; TRBD2 might be the D (7 bases). V was trimmed by 1 base and J by 1 base, leaving 11 bases between them. CDR1 is SGHDN and CDR2 is FVKESK in the germline V gene. The CDR3 runs 16 residues. The CDR3 coding sequence is TGTGCCAGCAGCCAAGGGCGGGGGCCTTCCTACAATGAGCAGTTCTTC. This translates into CASSQGRGPSYNEQFF. Looking up the rest from reference TRBV14 and TRBJ2-1 gives the full variable domain: EAGVTQFPSHSVIEKGQTVTLRCDPISGHDNLYWYRRVMGKEIKFLLHFVKESKQDESGMPNNRFLAERTGGTYSTLKVQPAELEDSGVYFCASSQGRGPSYNEQFFGPGTRLTVL.

The gene calls are TRBV9 and TRBJ1-3; unclear D gene. Per germline, CDR1 SGDLS and CDR2 YYNGEE. Trimming took off 0 bases at V and 2 bases at J, with 9 bases between the two ends. CDR3 length: 15 residues. This CDR3 reads CASSVAPVPGNTIYF. In DNA form, the CDR3 reads TGTGCCAGCAGCGTAGCTCCCGTCCCTGGAAACACCATATATTTT.

The chain recombines TRBV7-2 with TRBJ2-2; D call uncertain. Germline CDR1 reads SGHTA; CDR2 reads FQGNSA. V was trimmed by 0 bases and J by 1 base, leaving 3 bases between them. The CDR3 loop spans 14 amino acids. This chain's CDR3 is CASSLARNTGELFF. In DNA form, the CDR3 reads TGTGCCAGCAGCTTAGCGCGGAACACCGGGGAGCTGTTTTTT.

Written as DNA, the CDR3 is TGTGCCAGCAGTACCCCCTTTGAGGGCGCTGGCTACACCTTC. Residues: CASSTPFEGAGYTF. The gene calls are TRBV6-5 and TRBJ1-2, with D uncertain. V lost 5 bases and J lost 7, with 17 bases in between. CDR3 length: 14 residues. Germline lookup yields CDR1 MNHEY and CDR2 SVGAGI.

A word on this clone: This specimen includes other DNA sequences encoding the same CDR3. The V and J genes are TRBV5-1 and TRBJ1-2; 7 nucleotides align to TRBD1. The CDR3 sequence is 13 residues long. V was pared by 4 bases and J by 3 bases, with 3 bases of the junction left unmatched. Per the germline V gene, CDR1 is SGHRS and CDR2 is YFSETQ. The CDR3 bases are TGCGCCAGCAGCCTCCAGGGGGACTATGGCTACACCTTC. Encoded protein: CASSLQGDYGYTF.

The CDR3 region is CASSPPSGGLNEQFF. The CDR3 coding sequence is TGTGCCAGCAGCCCACCTAGCGGGGGGCTCAATGAGCAGTTCTTC. The chain uses TRBV5-4 and TRBJ2-1; TRBD2 aligns across 11 bases. Germline V lookup: CDR1 SGHNT, CDR2 YYREEE (reference sequence). The ends lost 4 bases at V and 6 bases at J; junction bases unmatched: 6. The CDR3 contains 15 residues.

The chain has TRBV18 and TRBJ2-5; a possible D gene is TRBD1 (5 bases). V was shortened by 4 bases and J by 0 bases, with 6 bases between the two germline ends. Germline V lookup: CDR1 KGHSH, CDR2 LQKENI. The CDR3 loop spans 13 amino acids. CDR3: CASSQGHQETQYF. For the CDR3, the DNA is TGTGCCAGCTCACAGGGGCACCAAGAGACCCAGTACTTC.

This clone was detected once. This sequence joins TRBV7-2 and TRBJ1-6; the match to TRBD1 covers 8 bases. CDR3 size: 15 residues. Germline V gene sequence: CDR1 SGHTA, CDR2 FQGNSA. With V trimmed by 5 bases and J by 6 bases, 6 bases remained unmatched. CDR3 bases: TGTGCCAGCAGCCCCTGGACAGGGAGTAATTCACCCCTCCACTTT. It specifies CASSPWTGSNSPLHF.

V is TRBV2 and J is TRBJ2-1; D may be TRBD2 (5 bases). The CDR3 spans 13 residues. Per germline, CDR1 SNHLY and CDR2 FYNNEI. The germline V and J ends were trimmed by 11 bases and 5 bases, with 16 bases remaining between them. The CDR3 protein is CAGKAARHNEQFF. The CDR3, as DNA: TGTGCCGGGAAAGCGGCTAGGCACAATGAGCAGTTCTTC.

This chain links TRBV7-7 with TRBJ2-1, with 9 bases matching TRBD2. V shed 1 base and J 6 bases; nucleotides not matched to a gene: 4. CDR3 length: 15 residues. The germline V gene has CDR1 SSHAT and CDR2 FNYEAQ (reference sequence). The CDR3 nucleotides read TGTGCCAGCAGCTTAGGGCTAGCGGGGACCAATGAGCAGTTCTTC. Its protein product is CASSLGLAGTNEQFF.

This clone has just a few counts. The DNA of the CDR3 is TGTGCCAGCAGCTTACTTGAGACTTCGGCCCAGTACTTC. Translated, it gives CASSLLETSAQYF. The chain is built from TRBV7-9 and TRBJ2-5; D is unresolved. CDR1 and CDR2 (germline): SEHNR, FQNEAQ (reference sequence). CDR3 size: 13 residues. The ends were cut back, 2 bases at V and 9 bases at J, with 13 bases in the middle.

V gene TRBV30 combines with J gene TRBJ1-3; D ambiguous. V was shortened by 3 bases and J by 3 bases, with 9 bases between the two germline ends. Germline V CDR1 and CDR2: GTSNPN, SVGIG (reference sequence). The CDR3 length is 13 residues. As DNA, the CDR3 is TGTGCCTGGAGAGACAACGTTGGAAACACCATATATTTT. Its protein is CAWRDNVGNTIYF. Full variable domain (remainder filled in from reference TRBV30 and TRBJ1-3): SQTIHQWPATLVQPVGSPLSLECTVEGTSNPNLYWYRQAAGRGLQLLFYSVGIGQISSEVPQNLSASRPQDRQFILSSKKLLLSDSGFYLCAWRDNVGNTIYFGEGSWLTVV.